Presented here are 21 T cell receptor beta chains from one specimen sequenced in a study of cytomegalovirus exposure and HLA in healthy donors (dated by TCRdb to about 2017). The library was made by the immunoSEQ multiplex PCR assay. A mixture of 60 forward primers for TCR Vbeta segments and 13 reverse primers for TCR Jbeta segments was used in the multiplex PCR. Entries here come from immuneACCESS through TCRdb and include only in-frame sequences with V and J called. Some clones fail to appear in such tables; in the studies checked, an unresolved V gene covers under half of the shortfall, and the cause of the remainder is unknown. The sample yields 150,000 to 250,000 clones; 82% were counted once. Of the sample, 0.08% to 0.1% is held by the ten largest clones. Material: PBMCs. Every receptor here comes from a boy aged 2 to 10 in good health and CMV-seronegative.

V is TRBV13 and J is TRBJ1-5; D is uncertain. V lost 4 bases to trimming and J lost 3 bases, with 10 bases between them. Germline CDR1 and CDR2: PRHDT and FYEKMQ (reference sequence). The CDR3 has 14 residues. Here the CDR3 DNA reads TGTGCCAGCAGCTCTCGCCGCTACAATCAGCCCCAGCATTTT. It is translated as CASSSRRYNQPQHF.

This chain joins TRBV6-5 and TRBJ1-2; D unclear. CDR1 is MNHEY and CDR2 is SVGAGI in the germline V gene. The CDR3 is 14 amino acids. Trimming cost V 6 bases and J 4 bases, with 15 bases left between them. CDR3 residues: CASSTMGVPYGYTF. In nucleotides, the CDR3 is TGTGCCAGCAGCACCATGGGAGTACCCTATGGCTACACCTTC.

This clone has a handful of counts. This chain links TRBV5-1 with TRBJ2-5; TRBD1 agrees at 8 bases. The CDR3 extends over 13 amino acids. Germline V gives CDR1 SGHRS, CDR2 YFSETQ. V lost 4 bases and J lost 5; bases outside the gene matches: 4. CDR3 region: CASSRDRGETQYF. In DNA form, the CDR3 reads TGCGCCAGCAGCAGAGACAGGGGTGAGACCCAGTACTTC.

The sample holds one count of this clone. CDR3 in amino acids: CASSLGSGGLGSYEQYF. The DNA of the CDR3 is TGTGCCAGCAGCTTAGGAAGCGGGGGTTTGGGCTCCTACGAGCAGTACTTC. This chain joins TRBV7-9 and TRBJ2-7, with 8 positions matching TRBD2. The trim removed 1 base at V and 0 bases at J, leaving 8 bases unmatched. The CDR3 runs 17 residues. Germline CDR1 SEHNR, CDR2 FQNEAQ (reference sequence).

The chain recombines TRBV28 with TRBJ2-7, with TRBD2 matching 10 bases. V shed 6 bases and J 3 bases; nucleotides not matched to a gene: 11. The CDR3 is 16 amino acids. Germline CDR1 reads MDHEN; CDR2 reads SYDVKM. CDR3 bases: TGTGCCAGCAGAGGAGCGGGGGGGGCGTACTACTACGAGCAGTACTTC. Its protein product is CASRGAGGAYYYEQYF.

J is TRBJ2-5 and V is TRBV7-8; TRBD1 matches at 7 bases. The CDR3 has 12 residues. The germline V gene has CDR1 SGHVS and CDR2 FQNEAQ. Trimming at V came to 6 bases and at J to 5 bases, leaving 3 bases not matched to a gene. This CDR3 is CASRHRGETQYF. The DNA of the CDR3 is TGTGCCAGCAGACACAGGGGTGAGACCCAGTACTTC. The full variable domain, its missing parts supplied by reference TRBV7-8 and TRBJ2-5, is GAGVSQSPRYKVAKRGQDVALRCDPISGHVSLFWYQQALGQGPEFLTYFQNEAQLDKSGLPSDRFFAERPEGSVSTLKIQRTQQEDSAVYLCASRHRGETQYFGPGTRLLVL.

CDR3 in DNA: TGTGCCACCAGCAGAGGCGGAGGTTACCAAGAGACCCAGTACTTC. The encoded protein is CATSRGGGYQETQYF. The rearrangement links TRBV15 to TRBJ2-5, with D maybe TRBD2 (5 bases). CDR1 LNHNV and CDR2 YYDKDF come from the germline V gene (reference sequence). This CDR3 has 15 residues. The V end was cut by 1 base, the J end by 0 bases, with 9 bases between.

The chain combines TRBV5-4 with TRBJ2-4, with TRBD1 identical over 8 bases. CDR1 SGHNT and CDR2 YYREEE come from the germline V gene (reference sequence). This CDR3 has 19 amino acids. Trimming took 4 bases from V and 4 from J; bases not matched to a gene: 19. CDR3 sequence reads: CASSTQQGQGQTPKNIQYF. For the CDR3, the DNA is TGTGCCAGCAGCACCCAACAAGGACAGGGCCAGACACCAAAAAACATTCAGTACTTC.

The V and J genes are TRBV11-2 and TRBJ2-7; a weak D match, TRBD2 (6 bases). In germline, CDR1 is SGHAT, CDR2 FQNNGV. The CDR3 is 14 residues long. Between the trimmed V and J ends, which lost 1 base and 2 bases, there was a span of 9 bases. The CDR3 sequence is CASSLGLATYEQYF. CDR3 coding DNA: TGTGCCAGCAGCTTAGGGCTAGCGACCTACGAGCAGTACTTC. Full variable domain (missing parts from reference TRBV11-2 and TRBJ2-7): EAGVAQSPRYKIIEKRQSVAFWCNPISGHATLYWYQQILGQGPKLLIQFQNNGVVDDSQLPKDRFSAERLKGVDSTLKIQPAKLEDSAVYLCASSLGLATYEQYFGPGTRLTVT.

The rearrangement links TRBV7-2 to TRBJ1-2; D unclear. Germline values: CDR1 SGHTA, CDR2 FQGNSA. The CDR3 is 14 amino acids. With 3 bases removed from V and 2 bases from J, the gap between germline ends came to 10 bases. CDR3 sequence reads: CASSFTSSNYGYTF. In DNA form, the CDR3 reads TGTGCCAGCAGCTTTACAAGTTCAAACTATGGCTACACCTTC.

This clone was observed a few times. The chain couples TRBV18 to TRBJ1-1; tentative D call: TRBD1 (6 bases). Looked up from germline, CDR1 is KGHSH and CDR2 is LQKENI. The CDR3 extends over 16 amino acids. V lost 3 bases and J lost 5, with 19 bases in between. CDR3 residues: CASSPRDGARGTEAFF. As DNA, the CDR3 is TGTGCCAGCTCACCGAGAGATGGGGCGAGGGGGACTGAAGCTTTCTTT.

This clone was counted a few times. The CDR3 loop is CASSSYGGLAYNEQFF. The CDR3 nucleotides read TGTGCCAGCAGCTCCTATGGGGGACTAGCGTACAATGAGCAGTTCTTC. This sequence joins TRBV7-3 and TRBJ2-1, with TRBD2 identical over 10 bases. CDR3 size: 16 residues. The ends lost 4 bases at V and 4 bases at J; junction bases unmatched: 7. Germline V lookup: CDR1 SGHTA, CDR2 FQGTGA.

As concerns this clone: Sequence at one end of the junction differs from germline and may be a read error. The chain couples TRBV7-9 to TRBJ1-5, with D possibly being TRBD1 (6 bases). This CDR3 spans 15 amino acids. Germline CDR1 is SEHNR and CDR2 is FQNEAQ (reference sequence). The CDR3 loop reads CSSSLGRGINQPQHF. The CDR3 DNA reads TGTTCCAGCAGCTTAGGCAGGGGTATTAATCAGCCCCAGCATTTT.

The chain employs TRBV30 and TRBJ2-3, with 7 bases fitting TRBD1. CDR1 is GTSNPN, CDR2 SVGIG, per germline (reference sequence). Losses at the gene ends were 2 bases for V and 3 bases for J; bases not matched to a gene: 2. The CDR3 has 13 amino acids. CDR3 DNA: TGTGCCTGGAGTACAGGGGCAACAGATACGCAGTATTTT. Amino acids: CAWSTGATDTQYF.

The rearrangement links TRBV6-1 to TRBJ2-7, with a possible D match to TRBD1 (5 bases). The germline V gene encodes CDR1 MNHNS and CDR2 SASEGT. With 5 bases removed from V and 2 bases from J, the gap between germline ends came to 13 bases. The length of the CDR3 is 14 residues. The CDR3, as DNA: TGTGCCAGCAGTTTCGACAGAGTGCCCTACGAGCAGTACTTC. Encoded protein: CASSFDRVPYEQYF.

The chain has TRBV7-2 and TRBJ2-3; 8 nucleotides agree with TRBD2. J was trimmed by 2 bases and V by 5 bases; bases with no gene match: 6. This CDR3 spans 15 amino acids. Germline V gene sequence: CDR1 SGHTA, CDR2 FQGNSA. CDR3 in DNA: TGTGCCAGCAGCCCCCGGACTAGCTACACAGATACGCAGTATTTT. Encoded protein: CASSPRTSYTDTQYF.

The chain is built from TRBV19 and TRBJ2-7, with D possibly matching TRBD2 (6 bases). Trimming pared 5 bases from V and 6 bases from J, leaving 20 bases between. CDR1 and CDR2 (germline): LNHDA, SQIVND (reference sequence). This CDR3 is built from 15 residues. CDR3 nucleotide sequence: TGTGCCAGTAGTGTTGGGGGGTCCCTTCCTAGCGAGCAGTACTTC. Protein: CASSVGGSLPSEQYF.

The chain joins TRBV5-6 to TRBJ2-3, with TRBD1 matching over 10 bases. V gave up 4 bases and J gave up 4 bases; unmatched junction bases: 6. Germline CDR1 is SGHDT and CDR2 is YYEEEE. The CDR3 extends over 15 amino acids. The CDR3 nucleotides read TGTGCCAGCAGCGCCGACAGGGGGCGCGCAGATACGCAGTATTTT. Its protein product is CASSADRGRADTQYF.

The chain has TRBV4-2 and TRBJ2-1, with 15 bases fitting TRBD2. This CDR3 region has 16 residues. Germline V CDR1 and CDR2: LGHNA, YNFKEQ. Unmatched junction bases numbered 7, after V lost 4 bases and J lost 9 bases. The CDR3 bases are TGTGCCAGCAGCCGAGGACTAGCGGGGGGGCTCAGTGAGCAGTTCTTC. It encodes CASSRGLAGGLSEQFF.

This clone was seen only a few times. The V call is TRBV18, the J call TRBJ2-1; 11 bases map to TRBD2. This CDR3 comprises 15 residues. Germline-derived CDR1 and CDR2 are KGHSH and LQKENI. Trimming removed 2 bases from V and 4 bases from J; junction bases left unmatched: 1. The DNA of the CDR3 is TGTGCCAGCTCACCAGGGACTAGCGGATACAATGAGCAGTTCTTC. It specifies CASSPGTSGYNEQFF.

The chain carries TRBV6-6 and TRBJ1-1, with unresolved D. Germline values: CDR1 MNHNY, CDR2 SVGAGI (reference sequence). With 3 bases removed from V and 8 bases from J, the gap between germline ends came to 13 bases. CDR3 length: 13 amino acids. DNA of the CDR3: TGTGCCAGCAGTTATCCATTGGAGGGAGAAGCTTTCTTT. Protein product: CASSYPLEGEAFF.